Sequencing of this T cell receptor (beta chain) was carried out in a study of beta chain features in type 1 diabetes. Across the whole study: Across all samples, about 100 million sorted cells were examined.

Germline CDR1 reads MNHNS; CDR2 reads SASEGT. The CDR3 runs 16 residues. V lost 3 bases and J 7 bases, leaving 19 bases between the germline ends. As for this clone: Its matching antigen is unknown.

Of the isolated RNA, all was reverse transcribed, and so the sequenced material was expressed TCRB transcripts. Sequencing was performed with immunoSEQ multiplex PCR; in TCRdb, only in-frame clones are kept and a portion is missing. The sample has around 26,000 clones, around 68% seen once. Study observations and caveats: Shortening that was moderate but significant affected the TCRB CDR3s of Type 1 diabetes patients in all four CD4+ subsets.

V is TRBV6-1 and J is TRBJ1-5; a possible D gene is TRBD1 (5 bases). The clonotype was recovered from a middle-aged woman with type 1 diabetes. Sequencing was performed on stem cell memory CD4+ T cells from blood. The DNA of the CDR3 is TGTGCCAGCAGTGAGAAAACTCCCAGGGTAGGGCAGCCCCAGCATTTT. Amino acid sequence: CASSEKTPRVGQPQHF.